Described below is a single T cell receptor (beta chain) sequence and its context. What it recognizes is unknown. Use of 60 Vbeta and 13 Jbeta primers characterized the PCR. Libraries were prepared by immunoSEQ multiplex PCR; TCRdb keeps only in-frame clonotypes and omits some of them. The table has over 65,000 clones, roughly 80% seen once. These data are taken from a study of cytomegalovirus exposure and HLA in healthy donors. Background on the study: Previous work identified around 120 million unique TCR beta sequences from 150 million to 200 million T cells. HLA-typed donors were the source of tens of millions of unique TCRs, which an early data release held.

The germline V gene encodes CDR1 SGDLS and CDR2 YYNGEE. With 0 bases removed from V and 9 bases from J, the gap between germline ends came to 14 bases. This CDR3 has 14 residues. Study findings and constraints: The study recorded more than 150 TCR beta chains that were cytomegalovirus-associated.

The sequence derives from a man in his forties in good health and CMV-seronegative. J is TRBJ2-3 and V is TRBV9; D is uncertain. The specimen sequenced was PBMCs. In DNA, the CDR3 is TGTGCCAGCAGCGTAGGCTGGTCATCGAGGACGCAGTATTTT. Its protein product is CASSVGWSSRTQYF.